The rows below give T cell receptor beta chains drawn from one sample of a study of blood T cells in healthy people across ages. MiXCR, applied by TCRdb to the 5' RACE reads, yields one record per CDR3 protein. This table holds hundreds of thousands of distinct CDR3 sequences, about three fifths found once. The sample comprised blood. The origin of the receptors is a man aged 25-45 years in good health. Each CDR3 is given with its conserved first and last residue. The order of the fields is J gene, V gene, clone size, D gene, CDR3 protein, CDR3 DNA. D genes are given only for firm matches. Size tells how often a clone was seen (once, few, many) or the class of an expanded clone, and some rows leave it out.

>TRBJ2-5|TRBV5-1|.|.
CASSFRSGQETQYF
TGCGCCAGCAGCTTCAGAAGCGGGCAAGAGACCCAGTACTTC
>TRBJ1-5|TRBV27|.|.
CASSSYSNQPQHF
TGTGCCAGCAGTTCTTATAGCAATCAGCCCCAGCATTTT
>TRBJ2-7|TRBV6-2/TRBV6-3|.|.
CASRPPLLTLTQYF
TGTGCCAGCAGGCCTCCTTTGTTAACACTTACCCAGTACTTC
>TRBJ1-6|TRBV20-1|.|.
CSARGEFNSPLHF
TGCAGTGCTAGGGGGGAATTTAATTCACCCCTCCACTTT
>TRBJ1-2|TRBV7-2|once|.
CASSSESGRNYGYTF
TGTGCCAGCAGCTCGGAGTCGGGCAGGAACTATGGCTACACCTTC
>TRBJ1-2|TRBV12-5|.|TRBD1
CASAREAGGVYGYTF
TGTGCTAGTGCCCGTGAGGCAGGGGGGGTCTATGGCTACACCTTC
>TRBJ2-5|TRBV29-1|few|TRBD2
CSVEASSGSSGQYF
TGCAGCGTTGAAGCGTCTAGCGGGAGTTCGGGGCAGTACTTC
>TRBJ2-1|TRBV29-1|.|.
CSVVQGLRNEQFF
TGCAGCGTTGTACAGGGACTACGCAATGAGCAGTTCTTC
>TRBJ1-6|TRBV5-1|.|TRBD1
CASSLGQGLHF
TGCGCCAGCAGCCTAGGACAGGGTCTCCACTTT
>TRBJ2-1|TRBV7-3|.|.
CASSLSPGLGYNEQFF
TGTGCCAGCAGCTTGTCCCCGGGACTGGGGTACAATGAGCAGTTCTTC
>TRBJ2-1|TRBV24-1|few|TRBD2
CATSDSLGLAGYYNEQFF
TGTGCCACCAGTGATTCCCTCGGACTAGCGGGGTACTACAATGAGCAGTTCTTC
>TRBJ2-5|TRBV29-1|few|.
CSVESGGLETQYF
TGCAGCGTTGAGTCAGGGGGGCTGGAGACCCAGTACTTC
>TRBJ2-3|TRBV4-1|.|.
CASSPEGRDTQYF
TGCGCCAGCAGCCCCGAGGGGAGAGATACGCAGTATTTT
>TRBJ2-5|TRBV20-1|.|TRBD2
CSAALAGETQYF
TGCAGTGCGGCCCTAGCGGGAGAGACCCAGTACTTC
>TRBJ1-4|TRBV7-2|.|TRBD1
CASSATGVLNEKLFF
TGTGCCAGCAGTGCGACAGGGGTCTTGAATGAAAAACTGTTTTTT
>TRBJ2-1|TRBV20-1|.|.
CSARDQRQQFF
TGCAGTGCTAGAGATCAGCGGCAGCAGTTCTTC
>TRBJ1-5|TRBV4-2|.|.
CASSLTGETLSNQPQHF
TGTGCCAGCAGCCTTACCGGAGAGACACTAAGCAATCAGCCCCAGCATTTT
>TRBJ1-4|TRBV7-2|.|.
CASSPGPSYNEKLFF
TGTGCCAGCAGCCCCGGACCCTCTTATAATGAAAAACTGTTTTTT
>TRBJ2-3|TRBV7-2|few|TRBD2
CASSLSSSGGFRRTQYF
TGTGCCAGCAGCTTATCGAGTAGCGGGGGGTTTCGGAGGACGCAGTATTTT
>TRBJ1-3|TRBV3-1|.|.
CASSPVGNTIYF
TGTGCCAGCAGCCCCGTTGGAAACACCATATATTTT
>TRBJ1-1|TRBV7-8|few|.
CASSLAQGSEAFF
TGTGCCAGCAGCTTAGCGCAGGGCTCTGAAGCTTTCTTT
>TRBJ2-7|TRBV10-3|once|.
CAISESGGGSIDEQYF
TGTGCCATCAGTGAGTCGGGGGGCGGGAGTATTGACGAGCAGTACTTC
>TRBJ2-7|TRBV7-9|few|.
CASSFLTGAGGEQYF
TGTGCCAGCAGCTTCCTGACCGGGGCCGGTGGCGAGCAGTACTTC
>TRBJ2-7|TRBV30|.|.
CALSRGDYEQYF
TGTGCCTTGAGTCGGGGAGATTACGAGCAGTACTTC
>TRBJ2-7|TRBV6-2/TRBV6-3|few|TRBD2
CASSYPTGTSGSDEQYF
TGTGCCAGCAGTTACCCTACAGGGACTAGCGGGAGTGACGAGCAGTACTTC
>TRBJ2-3|TRBV15|.|TRBD2
CATSRDSLAGASDTQYF
TGTGCCACCAGCAGAGACTCACTAGCGGGAGCATCAGATACGCAGTATTTT
>TRBJ2-4|TRBV5-1|.|.
CASSTIEGENIQYF
TGCGCCAGCAGTACCATAGAGGGGGAAAACATTCAGTACTTC
>TRBJ2-7|TRBV12-3/TRBV12-4|few|.
CASCRTSYEQYF
TGTGCCAGCTGCCGGACCTCCTACGAGCAGTACTTC
>TRBJ1-4|TRBV12-3/TRBV12-4|.|.
CASSTSGLNEKLFF
TGTGCCAGCAGTACTTCCGGGCTTAATGAAAAACTGTTTTTT
>TRBJ1-2|TRBV3-1|few|.
CASSPKGTYGYTF
TGTGCCAGCAGCCCGAAAGGGACCTATGGCTACACCTTC
>TRBJ2-1|TRBV29-1|.|.
CSVRGVPLGQFF
TGCAGCGTTAGGGGGGTGCCCCTCGGACAGTTCTTC
>TRBJ2-1|TRBV4-2|few|TRBD2
CASSQETSGRAWGATFYNEQFF
TGTGCCAGCAGCCAAGAGACTAGCGGGAGGGCCTGGGGGGCTACTTTCTACAATGAGCAGTTCTTC
>TRBJ2-5|TRBV2|.|.
CAVDRQETQYF
TGTGCCGTGGACCGCCAAGAGACCCAGTACTTC
>TRBJ2-1|TRBV7-9|.|TRBD1
CASSGQAREQFF
TGTGCCAGCAGCGGACAGGCGCGTGAGCAGTTCTTC
>TRBJ2-4|TRBV9|.|.
CASSYRTGSPQYF
TGTGCCAGCAGCTACAGGACCGGTTCGCCCCAGTACTTC
>TRBJ2-1|TRBV6-5|many|.
CASSYSQGGYNEQFF
TGTGCCAGCAGTTACTCGCAGGGGGGGTACAATGAGCAGTTCTTC
>TRBJ2-1|TRBV20-1|.|.
CSAQSSSNNEQFF
TGCAGTGCCCAATCCTCTAGCAACAATGAGCAGTTCTTC
>TRBJ2-5|TRBV28|few|.
CASGRPPGSGETQYF
TGTGCCAGCGGGCGGCCTCCGGGAAGTGGGGAGACCCAGTACTTC
>TRBJ2-1|TRBV24-1|.|TRBD2
CATSDPGTSGHNEQFF
TGTGCCACCAGTGATCCCGGGACTAGCGGACACAATGAGCAGTTCTTC
>TRBJ2-5|TRBV20-1|once|.
CSALGGVRETQYF
TGCAGTGCCCTCGGAGGGGTCCGGGAGACCCAGTACTTC
>TRBJ1-2|TRBV7-2|few|TRBD1
CASSPPRQGNYGYTF
TGTGCCAGCAGCCCACCCCGACAGGGGAACTATGGCTACACCTTC